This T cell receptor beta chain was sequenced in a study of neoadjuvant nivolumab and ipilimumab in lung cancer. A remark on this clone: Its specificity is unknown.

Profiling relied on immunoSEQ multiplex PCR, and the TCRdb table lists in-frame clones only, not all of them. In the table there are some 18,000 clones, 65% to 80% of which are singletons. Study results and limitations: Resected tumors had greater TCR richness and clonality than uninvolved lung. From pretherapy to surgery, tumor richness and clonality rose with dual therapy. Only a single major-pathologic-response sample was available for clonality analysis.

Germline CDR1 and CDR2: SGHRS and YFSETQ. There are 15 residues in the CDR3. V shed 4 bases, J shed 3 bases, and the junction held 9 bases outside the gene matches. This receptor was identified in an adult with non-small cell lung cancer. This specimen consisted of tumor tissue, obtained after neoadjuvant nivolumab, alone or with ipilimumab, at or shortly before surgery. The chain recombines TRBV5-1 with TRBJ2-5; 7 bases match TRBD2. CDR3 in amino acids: CASSRRGLGEETQYF. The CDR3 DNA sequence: TGCGCCAGCAGCCGAAGAGGACTAGGGGAAGAGACCCAGTACTTC.